A single sample gave rise to the 23 T cell receptor beta chains below, sequenced in a study of T-cell memory formation after mild COVID-19. One entry per CDR3 protein, called by TCRdb with MiXCR from the 5' RACE reads. The sample gives around 200,000 distinct CDR3 sequences, 10% of which show up once; 3% to 3.5% is in the top ten. Material for sequencing was PBMCs or a T cell subset sorted from them (not recorded which). The receptor set was obtained from a man aged 18 to 30 who had mild COVID-19 (a few samples of this study predate the infection). Cell type and time point are not known.

This chain links TRBV7-2 with TRBJ2-7; 11 positions agree with TRBD1. CDR3 length: 14 residues. The V gene's germline CDR1 is SGHTA and CDR2 FQGNSA. The V segment lost 5 bases and the J segment 6 bases; nucleotides outside the gene matches: 6. The CDR3 region has the DNA TGTGCCAGCAGCACCGGGACAGGGGGACGCGAGCAGTACTTC. It codes for CASSTGTGGREQYF.

This clonotype came up a few times. V usage is TRBV7-3 and J usage is TRBJ2-6; D call uncertain. This CDR3 is built from 16 residues. Germline assignment: CDR1 SGHTA and CDR2 FQGTGA. The ends were cut back, 1 base at V and 0 bases at J, with 7 bases in the middle. CDR3 sequence: CASSLIWGSGANVLTF. The CDR3 DNA sequence: TGTGCCAGCAGCTTAATTTGGGGCTCTGGGGCCAACGTCCTGACTTTC.

This clonotype occurred many times. CDR3 amino acids: CASSPQRGGYEQYF. The CDR3 nucleotides read TGCGCCAGCAGCCCACAGAGGGGGGGCTACGAGCAGTACTTC. This chain links TRBV5-1 with TRBJ2-7; weak D call: TRBD2 (7 bases). Trimming removed 4 bases from V and 3 bases from J, with 14 bases in between. The germline gives CDR1 SGHRS, CDR2 YFSETQ. This CDR3 contains 14 residues.

CDR3 loop: CAISGGPSYNEQFF. The CDR3 DNA reads TGTGCCATCAGTGGGGGTCCTTCCTACAATGAGCAGTTCTTC. The chain has TRBV10-3 and TRBJ2-1; no reliable D call. Trimming took off 4 bases at V and 1 base at J, with 8 bases between the two ends. Germline values: CDR1 ENHRY, CDR2 SYGVKD. This CDR3 region has 14 residues.

In this sample, this clonotype turned up a few times. The chain recombines TRBV20-1 with TRBJ2-1; the D is unclear. Trimming pared 4 bases from V and 6 bases from J, leaving 16 bases between. In germline, CDR1 is DFQATT, CDR2 SNEGSKA (reference sequence). The CDR3 is 14 amino acids. CDR3 protein: CSAMGPSSPNEQFF. CDR3 sequence (DNA): TGCAGTGCTATGGGCCCTAGTTCCCCCAATGAGCAGTTCTTC.

This clonotype was observed a few times. The chain combines TRBV4-1 with TRBJ2-3, with 16 bases aligning to TRBD2. Germline V gene data show CDR1 as MGHRA and CDR2 as YSYEKL. V shed 1 base, J shed 4 bases, and the junction held 5 bases outside the gene matches. This CDR3 is built from 18 residues. CDR3 residues: CASSQAGLAGGRADTQYF. As DNA, the CDR3 is TGCGCCAGCAGCCAAGCGGGACTAGCGGGGGGGCGCGCAGATACGCAGTATTTT.

Ten or more counts support this clonotype. The genes are TRBV19 and TRBJ2-7; 8 positions agree with TRBD1. The CDR3 covers 13 residues. From germline, CDR1 is LNHDA and CDR2 SQIVND (reference sequence). V was pared by 6 bases and J by 4 bases, with 5 bases of the junction left unmatched. CDR3 protein: CASSRDRSYEQYF. The CDR3 coding sequence is TGTGCCAGTAGCCGGGACAGGTCGTACGAGCAGTACTTC.

The chain is built from TRBV15 and TRBJ1-4; 7 nucleotides match TRBD1. The germline CDR1 and CDR2 sequences are LNHNV and YYDKDF (reference sequence). The CDR3 is made up of 15 amino acids. V trimming: 3 bases; J trimming: 2 bases; junction bases outside the gene matches: 3. The CDR3 DNA reads TGTGCCACCAGCAGGGACAGGTTCACTAATGAAAAACTGTTTTTT. It yields the protein CATSRDRFTNEKLFF.

The V and J genes are TRBV10-3 and TRBJ2-1, with 7 bases lining up with TRBD1. The CDR3 is 12 amino acids. V lost 5 bases, J lost 9 bases, and 4 bases stayed unmatched. Looked up from germline, CDR1 is ENHRY and CDR2 is SYGVKD. CDR3 sequence (DNA): TGTGCCATCAGTCCCGGGACAGCTGAGCAGTTCTTC. Translated: CAISPGTAEQFF.

This clonotype was picked up a small number of times. The chain joins TRBV28 to TRBJ2-2, with D possibly being TRBD2 (7 bases). The V end lost 5 bases, the J end lost 1 base, and 20 bases lay between the germline ends. Germline CDR1 MDHEN, CDR2 SYDVKM. The CDR3 is 18 residues long. The CDR3 region is CASSPQGGRGMNTGELFF. Here the CDR3 DNA reads TGTGCCAGCAGTCCGCAAGGGGGGCGGGGGATGAACACCGGGGAGCTGTTTTTT. Full variable domain (remainder filled in from reference TRBV28 and TRBJ2-2): DVKVTQSSRYLVKRTGEKVFLECVQDMDHENMFWYRQDPGLGLRLIYFSYDVKMKEKGDIPEGYSVSREKKERFSLILESASTNQTSMYLCASSPQGGRGMNTGELFFGEGSRLTVL.

The V call is TRBV7-9, the J call TRBJ1-2; D is ambiguous. CDR1 is SEHNR, CDR2 FQNEAQ, per germline (reference sequence). This CDR3 has 16 amino acids. V lost 1 base to trimming and J lost 3 bases, with 15 bases between them. The CDR3 DNA is TGTGCCAGCAGCTTAGGGTATGGCAGTTCTGACTATGGCTACACCTTC. Translation gives CASSLGYGSSDYGYTF.

In this sample, this clonotype turned up a few times. The chain carries TRBV7-2 and TRBJ1-2, with TRBD1 matching over 10 bases. Germline CDR1 and CDR2: SGHTA and FQGNSA. The CDR3 totals 15 residues. V lost 5 bases, J lost 4 bases, and 7 bases stayed unmatched. In DNA form, the CDR3 reads TGTGCCAGCAGCGCCACCGGGACAGGGGCCTATGGCTACACCTTC. Translation gives CASSATGTGAYGYTF.

This chain links TRBV29-1 with TRBJ2-3, with D possibly being TRBD1 or TRBD2 (5 bases each). The CDR3 contains 13 residues. V dropped 1 base and J dropped 5 bases, with 10 bases sitting between them. CDR1 and CDR2 from the germline V gene are SQVTM and ANQGSEA. The CDR3 spells CSVEVGPQDTQYF. The CDR3 DNA sequence: TGCAGCGTTGAAGTGGGACCTCAAGATACGCAGTATTTT.

This clonotype was counted at least ten times. V gene TRBV5-1 combines with J gene TRBJ2-7; D ambiguous. Between the trimmed V and J ends, which lost 4 bases and 0 bases, there was a span of 14 bases. The length of the CDR3 is 15 residues. CDR1 SGHRS and CDR2 YFSETQ come from the germline V gene. In nucleotides, the CDR3 is TGCGCCAGCAGCACCCACCAGACCAGCTCCTACGAGCAGTACTTC. Protein: CASSTHQTSSYEQYF.

The V and J genes are TRBV19 and TRBJ2-2; unclear D gene. Germline V lookup: CDR1 LNHDA, CDR2 SQIVND (reference sequence). This CDR3 is 13 amino acids long. The V and J ends lost 4 bases and 4 bases respectively, with 7 bases between them. The CDR3 coding sequence is TGTGCCAGTAGTAGAACAGCCACCGGGGAGCTGTTTTTT. Encoded protein: CASSRTATGELFF.

V gene TRBV18 combines with J gene TRBJ2-3, with a possible D match to TRBD2 (5 bases). CDR1 KGHSH and CDR2 LQKENI come from the germline V gene. The CDR3 runs 14 residues. V lost 3 bases, J lost 5 bases, and 12 bases lay in between. The chain's CDR3 is CASSPVSEGDTQYF. Written as DNA, the CDR3 is TGTGCCAGCTCACCCGTTTCCGAGGGAGATACGCAGTATTTT.

At least ten counts were recorded for this clonotype. The chain combines TRBV5-5 with TRBJ1-2; TRBD1 aligns across 7 bases. V lost 4 bases to trimming and J lost 2 bases; unmatched junction nucleotides: 5. Germline assignment: CDR1 SGHKS and CDR2 YYEKEE (reference sequence). The CDR3 loop spans 14 amino acids. CDR3 protein: CASSPGDSNYGYTF. In DNA form, the CDR3 reads TGTGCCAGCAGCCCGGGGGACAGCAACTATGGCTACACCTTC.

The rearrangement uses TRBV5-1 and TRBJ1-1; 9 bases agree with TRBD1. CDR3 length: 17 residues. Germline CDR1 SGHRS, CDR2 YFSETQ. V lost 4 bases to trimming and J lost 0 bases; unmatched junction nucleotides: 10. The CDR3 is CASSDILQGAVNTEAFF. The CDR3 region has the DNA TGCGCCAGCAGCGACATATTACAGGGGGCCGTGAACACTGAAGCTTTCTTT.

The gene calls are TRBV20-1 and TRBJ1-5; D gene uncertain. The CDR3 covers 14 residues. Germline V gene sequence: CDR1 DFQATT, CDR2 SNEGSKA (reference sequence). The V end was cut by 0 bases, the J end by 6 bases, with 12 bases between. CDR3 DNA sequence: TGCAGTGCTAGAGACTGGAATATTGGTCAGCCCCAGCATTTT. It is translated as CSARDWNIGQPQHF.

At least ten counts were recorded for this clonotype. The rearrangement links TRBV12-3 or TRBV12-4 to TRBJ1-5; 7 nucleotides agree with TRBD1. The CDR3 loop spans 13 amino acids. V lost 3 bases, J lost 5 bases, and 1 base stayed unmatched. The CDR3 sequence is CASSLQGDQPQHF. The CDR3, as DNA: TGTGCCAGCAGTTTGCAGGGGGATCAGCCCCAGCATTTT.

The chain joins TRBV9 to TRBJ2-5; D possibly uses TRBD1 or TRBD2 (5 bases each). Germline V CDR1 and CDR2: SGDLS, YYNGEE. The CDR3 is 16 amino acids. Between the trimmed V and J ends, which lost 0 bases and 5 bases, there was a span of 17 bases. Written as DNA, the CDR3 is TGTGCCAGCAGCGTAGGTGGTGGGACCGAAGTGGAGACCCAGTACTTC. Protein product: CASSVGGGTEVETQYF.

This chain uses TRBV7-2 with TRBJ1-1; unclear D gene. Germline CDR1 SGHTA, CDR2 FQGNSA. The V gene lost 7 bases and the J gene lost 2 bases, with 8 bases spanning the gap. This CDR3 contains 12 residues. This CDR3 reads CASTPSNTEAFF. DNA for the CDR3: TGTGCCAGCACCCCATCTAACACTGAAGCTTTCTTT.

This clonotype was observed at least ten times. The chain combines TRBV10-1 with TRBJ2-2; D not certain. V was pared by 6 bases and J by 1 base, with 6 bases between. The CDR3 totals 13 residues. CDR1 is WNHNN, CDR2 SYGVQD, per germline (reference sequence). CDR3 region: CASSQLNTGELFF. CDR3 nucleotides: TGCGCCAGCAGCCAGTTGAACACCGGGGAGCTGTTTTTT.